These 15 T cell receptor beta chains originate from one sample sequenced in a study of blood T cell repertoires in COVID-19. Clones were sequenced by immunoSEQ multiplex PCR, and TCRdb holds only the in-frame ones, with some missing. The profile shows some 400,000 clones, approximately 87% of them singletons. Material: peripheral blood. The receptors stem from a woman aged 60 to 75 with COVID-19, enrolled during active disease.

The rearrangement joins TRBV19 to TRBJ1-1, with a weak D call TRBD1 (5 bases). The V gene lost 7 bases and the J gene lost 3 bases, with 18 bases spanning the gap. The germline V gene encodes CDR1 LNHDA and CDR2 SQIVND (reference sequence). CDR3 length: 15 residues. CDR3 DNA sequence: TGTGCCAGTAAGGAGGGGCTCTTCTCGGACACTGAAGCTTTCTTT. Amino acid sequence: CASKEGLFSDTEAFF.

The J gene is TRBJ2-2, the V gene TRBV2, with 13 nucleotides matching TRBD2. The V and J ends lost 3 bases and 6 bases, in that order; junction bases with no gene match: 4. The CDR3 has 16 amino acids. CDR1 is SNHLY, CDR2 FYNNEI, per germline. This CDR3 reads CASSDGLAGASGELFF. The CDR3, as DNA: TGTGCCAGCAGTGACGGACTAGCGGGGGCTTCCGGGGAGCTGTTTTTT.

This chain links TRBV16 with TRBJ1-4, with D unresolved. Germline loops: CDR1 KGHSY, CDR2 FQNENV. The CDR3 covers 13 residues. V lost 9 bases to trimming and J lost 0 bases, with 8 bases between them. The CDR3 is CASAGTTNEKLFF. Written as DNA, the CDR3 is TGTGCCAGTGCGGGAACAACTAATGAAAAACTGTTTTTT.

The rearrangement uses TRBV5-1 and TRBJ1-1; 8 nucleotides align to TRBD1. The junction had 5 bases not matched to a gene; V was cut back by 3 bases and J by 1 base. The CDR3 extends over 15 amino acids. In germline, CDR1 is SGHRS, CDR2 YFSETQ. This CDR3 reads CASSYDRGRNTEAFF. The CDR3 DNA reads TGCGCCAGCAGCTACGACAGGGGCAGGAACACTGAAGCTTTCTTT.

V is TRBV3-1 (or the pseudogene TRBV3-2) and J is TRBJ2-3; weak D call: TRBD2 (5 bases). Per the germline V gene, CDR1 is LGHDT and CDR2 is YNNKEL (reference sequence). The CDR3 extends over 14 amino acids. Trimming shortened V by 1 base and J by 5 bases, and 10 bases separated the two germline ends. CDR3 residues: CASSQVRERDTQYF. CDR3 sequence (DNA): TGTGCCAGCAGCCAAGTCCGGGAAAGAGATACGCAGTATTTT.

The V gene is TRBV28, the J gene TRBJ1-5; 7 nucleotides align to TRBD1. The CDR3 consists of 15 residues. With V trimmed by 3 bases and J by 4 bases, 6 bases remained unmatched. Germline V CDR1 and CDR2: MDHEN, SYDVKM. The CDR3 sequence is CASSFEGARNQPQHF. DNA of the CDR3: TGTGCCAGCAGTTTTGAGGGGGCGCGGAATCAGCCCCAGCATTTT.

The chain uses TRBV4-2 and TRBJ1-4; a possible D gene is TRBD1 (6 bases). Trimming left V 3 bases short and J 8 bases short, with 19 bases between. The CDR3 loop spans 16 amino acids. Germline V gene data show CDR1 as LGHNA and CDR2 as YNFKEQ. CDR3 bases: TGTGCCAGCAGCCAGAATACCGAGGGGGTTGGGGAAAAACTGTTTTTT. Its protein is CASSQNTEGVGEKLFF.

The chain joins TRBV11-2 to TRBJ1-3; a possible D gene is TRBD1 (6 bases). Germline CDR1 reads SGHAT; CDR2 reads FQNNGV. This CDR3 comprises 14 residues. The ends were cut back, 6 bases at V and 2 bases at J, with 11 bases in the middle. The CDR3 protein is CASRTSGAGNTIYF. The CDR3 DNA reads as TGTGCCAGCAGGACCTCAGGGGCTGGAAACACCATATATTTT.

The V call is TRBV14, the J call TRBJ1-1; D call uncertain. This CDR3 is built from 15 residues. Trimming removed 0 bases at V and 1 base at J, with 9 bases between. Germline assignment: CDR1 SGHDN and CDR2 FVKESK. This CDR3 is CASSQDTGTNTEAFF. CDR3 DNA: TGTGCCAGCAGCCAAGATACGGGAACGAACACTGAAGCTTTCTTT.

This clone occurred a few times. The V gene is TRBV4-1, the J gene TRBJ1-4; tentatively, D is TRBD1 (6 bases). There are 14 residues in the CDR3. Germline V lookup: CDR1 MGHRA, CDR2 YSYEKL. V gave up 5 bases and J gave up 2 bases, with 9 bases separating them. This CDR3 is CASSYRVTNEKLFF. The CDR3 DNA is TGCGCCAGCAGCTACAGGGTGACTAATGAAAAACTGTTTTTT.

The chain joins TRBV7-9 to TRBJ1-3, with a possible D match to TRBD1 (6 bases). V was cut by 5 bases and J by 0 bases, with 11 bases left in between. The CDR3 spans 15 residues. The germline gives CDR1 SEHNR, CDR2 FQNEAQ (reference sequence). Here the CDR3 reads CASSRWDTSGNTIYF. CDR3 nucleotides: TGTGCCAGCAGCCGTTGGGACACCTCTGGAAACACCATATATTTT.

This CDR3 reads CASSFGESEQFF. CDR3 DNA: TGTGCCAGCAGCTTCGGGGAATCAGAGCAGTTCTTC. V usage is TRBV11-3 and J usage is TRBJ2-1, with D possibly matching TRBD2 (5 bases). Germline V gene lookup returns CDR1 SGHNT and CDR2 YENEEA. V shed 3 bases and J shed 10 bases, with 10 bases lying between them. CDR3 length equals 12 residues.

This clone was observed a handful of times. Other DNA sequences from this sample encode an identical CDR3 as well. V and J are TRBV5-1 and TRBJ1-3; D is undetermined. V was shortened by 0 bases and J by 1 base, with 5 bases between the two germline ends. The CDR3 spans 14 residues. Germline CDR1 is SGHRS and CDR2 is YFSETQ. CDR3 amino acids: CASSLDKSGNTIYF. The CDR3 coding sequence is TGCGCCAGCAGCTTGGATAAATCTGGAAACACCATATATTTT.

The V gene is TRBV10-1, the J gene TRBJ2-3; perhaps TRBD1 as D (6 bases). CDR1 is WNHNN and CDR2 is SYGVQD in the germline V gene (reference sequence). The CDR3 loop spans 15 amino acids. V shed 5 bases and J shed 0 bases, with 12 bases lying between them. In DNA, the CDR3 is TGCGCCAGCAGTTTGGACAGTGCTAGCACAGATACGCAGTATTTT. It encodes CASSLDSASTDTQYF.

In this sample, this clone turned up a few times. The chain links TRBV6-6 to TRBJ1-1; 11 bases map to TRBD1. Germline trimming cut 2 bases from V and 6 bases from J; bases unmatched to any gene: 8. The CDR3 has 16 residues. CDR1 is MNHNY and CDR2 is SVGAGI in the germline V gene (reference sequence). The CDR3 is CASSYLGQGASAEAFF. The CDR3, as DNA: TGTGCCAGCAGTTACCTCGGACAGGGGGCTAGCGCTGAAGCTTTCTTT.